This is a list of T cell receptor beta chains from one sample in a study of PD-1 blockade in classical Hodgkin lymphoma. The protocol was immunoSEQ multiplex PCR, while the TCRdb copy is restricted to in-frame clones and leaves out a portion. This sample has 13,000 or so clones, with 80% to 90% found just once. The source was peripheral blood mononuclear cells (PBMCs), collected before the fourth cycle of nivolumab. All receptors derive from a human donor with classical Hodgkin lymphoma. Each CDR3 is given with its conserved first and last residue. D genes are given only for firm matches. The size field is filled for only some rows; it gives once, few, many or a size class.

d_call	clone_size	v_call	j_call	cdr3_aa	cdr3_nt
TRBD1	-	TRBV6-1	TRBJ2-7	CASSEEAQGSYEQYF	TGTGCCAGCAGCGAAGAAGCACAGGGGTCCTACGAGCAGTACTTC
TRBD1	-	TRBV28	TRBJ2-5	CASSFPSRGMGETQYF	TGTGCCAGCAGTTTTCCCTCCAGGGGGATGGGGGAGACCCAGTACTTC
TRBD2	-	TRBV4-2	TRBJ2-7	CASSLMGLAGNYEQYF	TGTGCCAGCAGCCTTATGGGACTAGCGGGGAACTACGAGCAGTACTTC
-	-	TRBV4-3	TRBJ1-5	CASSQEYGRAYQPQHF	TGCGCCAGCAGCCAAGAATACGGGCGAGCCTATCAGCCCCAGCATTTT
-	-	TRBV7-9	TRBJ2-7	CASSFGNYEQYF	TGTGCCAGCAGCTTCGGCAACTACGAGCAGTACTTC
TRBD1	-	TRBV20-1	TRBJ1-1	CSASRGQGAFF	TGCAGTGCTTCCAGGGGGCAAGGGGCTTTCTTT
-	-	TRBV9	TRBJ1-3	CASSVEKGRVAGDTIYF	TGTGCCAGCAGCGTAGAGAAAGGTCGGGTTGCGGGGGACACCATATATTTT
-	-	TRBV6-5	TRBJ1-2	CASSYSEGSGGYTF	TGTGCCAGCAGTTACTCTGAGGGGTCAGGTGGCTACACCTTC
TRBD2	-	TRBV7-6	TRBJ2-3	CASSLYGIAGASTDTQYF	TGTGCCAGCAGCTTATATGGGATAGCGGGGGCCTCCACAGATACGCAGTATTTT
TRBD1	-	TRBV4-3	TRBJ2-7	CASSQGQGAGYEQYF	TGCGCCAGCAGCCAAGGACAGGGGGCGGGCTACGAGCAGTACTTC
-	-	TRBV7-9	TRBJ2-7	CASSSSTGVYEQYF	TGTGCCAGCAGCTCGTCTACAGGAGTCTACGAGCAGTACTTC
-	-	TRBV11-1	TRBJ2-5	CASSLRSAQETQYF	TGTGCCAGCAGCTTACGGTCCGCCCAGGAGACCCAGTACTTC
TRBD2	-	TRBV28	TRBJ2-5	CASSLAGGPRETQYF	TGTGCCAGCAGTTTAGCGGGGGGGCCAAGAGAGACCCAGTACTTC
TRBD1	-	TRBV18	TRBJ1-4	CASSLRTGGGEKLFF	TGTGCCAGCTCACTCCGGACAGGGGGCGGAGAAAAACTGTTTTTT
-	-	TRBV6-6	TRBJ2-7	CASSYATLGYEQYF	TGTGCCAGCAGTTACGCGACATTGGGCTACGAGCAGTACTTC
-	-	TRBV7-8	TRBJ2-5	CASSSRLGTDFQETQYF	TGTGCCAGCAGCTCCCGGCTTGGGACGGACTTCCAAGAGACCCAGTACTTC
-	-	TRBV28	TRBJ1-2	CASSFSGYGYTF	TGTGCCAGCAGTTTTTCGGGGTATGGCTACACCTTC
TRBD1	-	TRBV7-2	TRBJ1-6	CASRLDRVHNSPLHF	TGTGCCAGCAGACTGGACAGGGTACACAATTCACCCCTCCACTTT
-	few	TRBV28	TRBJ1-2	CASSLDIYGYTF	TGTGCCAGCAGTTTGGACATCTATGGCTACACCTTC
-	-	TRBV2	TRBJ1-2	CASSTQGLDGYTF	TGTGCCAGCAGCACACAGGGTTTGGATGGCTACACCTTC
TRBD2	once	TRBV7-2	TRBJ2-7	CASSLSGFTYEQYF	TGTGCCAGCAGCCTTAGCGGGTTCACCTACGAGCAGTACTTC
TRBD2	-	TRBV2	TRBJ2-1	CASREGLALGNEQFF	TGTGCCAGCAGGGAGGGACTAGCGTTAGGGAATGAGCAGTTCTTC
-	few	TRBV2	TRBJ2-3	CASSEGDTQYF	TGTGCCAGCAGTGAAGGGGATACGCAGTATTTT
-	-	TRBV28	TRBJ1-2	CASSSRTTGKDGGYTF	TGTGCCAGCAGTTCTCGGACCACAGGGAAGGATGGTGGCTACACCTTC
TRBD1	-	TRBV4-3	TRBJ1-2	CASSQDQGQGVYGYTF	TGCGCCAGCAGCCAAGACCAAGGACAGGGTGTATATGGCTACACCTTC
TRBD1	once	TRBV28	TRBJ1-6	CASGTVNSPLHF	TGTGCCAGCGGGACAGTAAATTCACCCCTCCACTTT
-	-	TRBV9	TRBJ2-3	CASSARDSSTDTQYF	TGTGCCAGCAGCGCTCGGGATTCTAGCACAGATACGCAGTATTTT
-	-	TRBV6-5	TRBJ2-5	CASSSYRDGGRETQYF	TGTGCCAGCAGTTCCTACCGGGACGGGGGGCGAGAGACCCAGTACTTC
TRBD2	-	TRBV5-8	TRBJ2-4	CASSFGLATKNIQYF	TGTGCCAGCAGCTTCGGACTAGCGACCAAAAACATTCAGTACTTC
-	-	TRBV13	TRBJ1-1	CASTRPPIRGNTEAFF	TGTGCCAGCACCCGGCCGCCAATCCGAGGGAACACTGAAGCTTTCTTT
-	-	TRBV6-6	TRBJ2-5	CASTTQETQYF	TGTGCCAGCACTACCCAAGAGACCCAGTACTTC
-	-	TRBV14	TRBJ2-3	CASSQGFQRTDTQYF	TGTGCCAGCAGCCAAGGGTTTCAGCGCACAGATACGCAGTATTTT
TRBD2	-	TRBV4-1	TRBJ2-5	CASSGLAGVGETQYF	TGCGCCAGCAGCGGACTAGCGGGGGTCGGGGAGACCCAGTACTTC
TRBD1	-	TRBV7-8	TRBJ1-1	CASSWTGGNTEAFF	TGTGCCAGCAGCTGGACAGGGGGCAACACTGAAGCTTTCTTT
TRBD2	-	TRBV7-8	TRBJ2-5	CASSLVPSGGPETQYF	TGTGCCAGCAGCTTAGTCCCCAGCGGGGGGCCTGAGACCCAGTACTTC
-	-	TRBV28	TRBJ1-2	CASNIRGGGGGGYTF	TGTGCCAGCAATATACGGGGGGGCGGTGGAGGTGGCTACACCTTC
TRBD1	-	TRBV18	TRBJ1-1	CASSVGQRLNTEAFF	TGTGCCAGCTCAGTGGGACAGAGACTCAACACTGAAGCTTTCTTT
-	-	TRBV6-5	TRBJ2-7	CASSYTDGAEQYF	TGTGCCAGCAGTTACACCGATGGAGCCGAGCAGTACTTC
-	-	TRBV5-6	TRBJ2-5	CASGPGNGLSWQETQYF	TGTGCCAGCGGCCCTGGGAATGGCTTATCTTGGCAAGAGACCCAGTACTTC
-	once	TRBV28	TRBJ1-2	CASSFKDYSYTF	TGTGCCAGCAGTTTTAAAGACTATAGCTACACCTTC